This T cell receptor beta chain is from a study of blood T cells in healthy people across ages. Study results and limitations: Among long-lived donors, naive CD4+ cells were more numerous and diversity higher than in aged donors. Roughly linearly, TCR beta diversity per million T cells fell as age increased.

Germline CDR1 reads MDHEN; CDR2 reads SYDVKM. CDR3 length: 17 residues. Unmatched junction bases numbered 8, after V lost 5 bases and J lost 1 base. Next came a second PCR, run for about 7 to 12 cycles, which used a sample-barcoded 5' primer along with a J-beta primer mix. Samples each returned at least 2.5 million CDR3-containing paired-end reads. TCRdb reanalysed the 5' RACE reads using MiXCR and keeps one entry per CDR3 protein. This sample yields approximately 800,000 distinct CDR3 sequences, of which about 56% are seen a single time; more than 25% belongs to the top ten. A word on this clonotype: Its specificity is not known.

Sample: blood. The origin of this receptor is a man aged 35-49 years in good health. The chain recombines TRBV28 with TRBJ1-5; 10 bases align to TRBD1. The CDR3 DNA sequence: TGTGCCAGCAGTCCCTGGGACAGGGGCTTGAGCAATCAGCCCCAGCATTTT. Encoded protein: CASSPWDRGLSNQPQHF.